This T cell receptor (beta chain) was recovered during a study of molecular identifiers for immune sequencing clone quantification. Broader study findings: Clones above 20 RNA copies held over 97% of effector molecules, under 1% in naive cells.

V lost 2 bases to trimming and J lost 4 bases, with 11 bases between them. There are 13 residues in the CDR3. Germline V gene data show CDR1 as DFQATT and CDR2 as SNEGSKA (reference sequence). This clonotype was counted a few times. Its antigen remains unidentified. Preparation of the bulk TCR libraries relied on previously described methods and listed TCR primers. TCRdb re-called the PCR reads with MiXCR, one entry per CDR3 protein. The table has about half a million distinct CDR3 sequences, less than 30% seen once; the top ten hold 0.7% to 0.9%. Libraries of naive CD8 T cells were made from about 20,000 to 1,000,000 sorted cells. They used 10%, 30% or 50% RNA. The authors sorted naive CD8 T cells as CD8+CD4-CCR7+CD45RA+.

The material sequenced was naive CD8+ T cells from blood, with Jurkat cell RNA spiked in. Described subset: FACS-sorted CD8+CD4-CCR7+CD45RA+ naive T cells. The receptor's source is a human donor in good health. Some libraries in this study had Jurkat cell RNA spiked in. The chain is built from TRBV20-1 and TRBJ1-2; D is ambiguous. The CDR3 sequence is CSARLPIIYGYTF. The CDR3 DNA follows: TGCAGTGCTAGACTCCCGATTATCTATGGCTACACCTTC.